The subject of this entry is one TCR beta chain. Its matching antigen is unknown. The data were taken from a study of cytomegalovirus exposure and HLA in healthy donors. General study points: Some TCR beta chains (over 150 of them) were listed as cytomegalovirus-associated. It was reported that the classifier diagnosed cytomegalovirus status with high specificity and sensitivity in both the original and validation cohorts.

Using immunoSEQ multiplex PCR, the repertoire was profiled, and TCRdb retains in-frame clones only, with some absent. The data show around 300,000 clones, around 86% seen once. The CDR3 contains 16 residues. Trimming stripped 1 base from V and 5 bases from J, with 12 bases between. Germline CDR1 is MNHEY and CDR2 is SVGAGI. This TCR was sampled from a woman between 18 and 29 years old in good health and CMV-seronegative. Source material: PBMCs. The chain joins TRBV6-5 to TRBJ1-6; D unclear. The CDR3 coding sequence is TGTGCCAGCAGTTACTTCGGGAACTTCAATAATTCACCCCTCCACTTT. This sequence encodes CASSYFGNFNNSPLHF.